This T cell receptor (beta chain) was obtained from a study of T-cell reconstitution after alpha-beta-depleted transplantation in children (dated by TCRdb to 2016 to 2017). The study in broad terms: Using TCR repertoire profiling, the study quantitatively followed how T-cell immune reconstitution unfolded in children after TCRalphabeta/CD19-depleted allogeneic hematopoietic cell transplantation.

This clonotype was picked up a small number of times. The antigen this receptor binds is unknown. It has no much larger one-base neighbor in the sample; base qualities were not kept. The germline ends are 13 bases apart after V is trimmed by 3 bases and J by 5 bases. Measured from the cysteine to the phenylalanine, the CDR3 is 14 residues long. The CDR3 DNA has 42 bases and is translated from base 1. The treatment or condition label corresponds to: allogeneic hematopoietic cell transplantation with graft depleted of TCRalphabeta T cells and CD19 B cells. Transplant recipients were children who received TCRalphabeta/CD19-depleted allogeneic hematopoietic cell grafts. The paper's findings and limits, for the study overall: The apparently early recovery of alphabetaT-cell counts about two months after transplant reportedly depended on only several hundred rapidly expanded clones that came from non-depleted graft cells. In some patients, the high TCRbeta diversity seen at day 60 was put down to recipient T cells and intrathymic progenitors that had survived conditioning. Hyperexpanded clone frequencies declined over subsequent months; after one year, T-cell counts and TCRbeta diversity were mostly attributed to newly produced T cells.

To prepare the library, PCR was applied. Sequencing was performed on an Illumina HiSeq 2500. Molecular barcoding was employed in the preparation of TCR libraries, with unique molecular identifiers being used to normalize TCRbeta repertoire quantification. TCRdb trimmed the raw reads at Q25, called clones with MiXCR and kept productive beta chains. One record per CDR3 amino acid sequence lists the most common genes and DNA. This sample has 540,000 or so distinct CDR3 sequences in its table, and roughly 23% of those were observed once. About 14% of the sample is taken by the ten largest. Sequences were derived from PBMCs, mostly from graft donor cells, sampled 360 days after TCRalphabeta/CD19-depleted stem cell transplant. This receptor was taken from a boy younger than two who had a stem cell transplant for acute myeloid leukemia, so the T cells may come from the graft donor. The chain is made from TRBV12-3 or TRBV12-4 and TRBJ2-5, with the D gene too uncertain to name. The DNA sequence reads TGTGCCAGCAGTTTTAGATCTCCCGGGGAGACCCAGTACTTC. Its protein is CASSFRSPGETQYF.